The 9 T cell receptor beta chains presented below share a single source sample, sequenced in a study of technical replicates of blood from a handful of donors. Some clones are missing from TCRdb's copy, which holds only in-frame ones; the method was immunoSEQ multiplex PCR. The repertoire holds about 74,000 clones, 95% seen once, with 0.25% in the top ten. The sample comprised T cells isolated from PBMCs. The receptors were sampled from a human donor in good health.

The chain carries TRBV10-3 and TRBJ1-5; TRBD1 is a possible D gene (5 bases). The CDR3 consists of 14 residues. Germline values: CDR1 ENHRY, CDR2 SYGVKD. Trimming cost V 4 bases and J 2 bases, with 9 bases left between them. Here the CDR3 reads CAISGQLGNQPQHF. CDR3 nucleotides: TGTGCCATCAGTGGACAGTTGGGCAATCAGCCCCAGCATTTT.

This chain uses TRBV11-1 with TRBJ1-2; D call uncertain. V was shortened by 1 base and J by 0 bases, with 9 bases between the two germline ends. The CDR3 is made up of 15 amino acids. Germline loops: CDR1 SGHAT, CDR2 FQDESV (reference sequence). CDR3 sequence reads: CASSLGGTPNYGYTF. The CDR3 DNA reads as TGTGCCAGCAGCTTAGGAGGAACTCCTAACTATGGCTACACCTTC.

This chain uses TRBV5-1 with TRBJ1-2; D remains ambiguous. The germline gives CDR1 SGHRS, CDR2 YFSETQ. This CDR3 is built from 14 residues. Trimming removed 4 bases at V and 2 bases at J, with 12 bases between. CDR3 DNA: TGCGCCAGCAGCCCGGGTGATCCCAACTATGGCTACACCTTC. It translates to CASSPGDPNYGYTF.

The V call is TRBV5-6, the J call TRBJ2-2; D perhaps matches TRBD1 (6 bases). CDR1 is SGHDT, CDR2 YYEEEE, per germline. V lost 4 bases, J lost 1 base, and 14 bases lay in between. This CDR3 spans 16 amino acids. CDR3 in amino acids: CASSRDKEKNTGELFF. The CDR3 DNA reads TGTGCCAGCAGCAGGGACAAGGAAAAGAACACCGGGGAGCTGTTTTTT.

The chain combines TRBV15 with TRBJ1-2; 10 positions match TRBD1. This CDR3 is 15 amino acids long. The trim removed 7 bases at V and 4 bases at J, leaving 9 bases unmatched. The germline V gene encodes CDR1 LNHNV and CDR2 YYDKDF (reference sequence). As DNA, the CDR3 is TGTGCCACCAACCCCGAAAGGACAGGGGGCTATGGCTACACCTTC. This gives the protein CATNPERTGGYGYTF.

The chain couples TRBV30 to TRBJ2-3; 8 bases match TRBD2. V lost 0 bases to trimming and J lost 7 bases; unmatched junction nucleotides: 9. There are 15 residues in the CDR3. Germline-derived CDR1 and CDR2 are GTSNPN and SVGIG (reference sequence). CDR3 DNA: TGTGCCTGGAGTGTCTTCCGGGGGGGCCTCCATACGCAGTATTTT. It translates to CAWSVFRGGLHTQYF.

The CDR3 coding sequence is TGTGCCAGCAGCTCCGACAGGGGGAGGATTCGTAACATTCAGTACTTC. Encoded protein: CASSSDRGRIRNIQYF. V is TRBV5-6 and J is TRBJ2-4; 9 nucleotides match TRBD1. CDR1 is SGHDT, CDR2 YYEEEE, per germline. With V trimmed by 3 bases and J by 7 bases, 11 bases remained unmatched. This CDR3 region has 16 residues. The variable domain in full, completed from reference TRBV5-6 and TRBJ2-4, reads DAGVTQSPTHLIKTRGQQVTLRCSPKSGHDTVSWYQQALGQGPQFIFQYYEEEERQRGNFPDRFSGHQFPNYSSELNVNALLLGDSALYLCASSSDRGRIRNIQYFGAGTRLSVL.

The rearrangement links TRBV27 to TRBJ2-7; TRBD1 aligns across 9 bases. CDR3 length: 14 amino acids. Trimming took 4 bases from V and 2 from J; bases not matched to a gene: 3. Germline V lookup: CDR1 MNHEY, CDR2 SMNVEV (reference sequence). For the CDR3, the DNA is TGTGCCAGCAGTTGGGACAGGGAGGCCTACGAGCAGTACTTC. It specifies CASSWDREAYEQYF.

The chain is built from TRBV11-3 and TRBJ1-1; D possibly corresponds to TRBD1 (5 bases). V was pared by 4 bases and J by 1 base, with 13 bases between. The CDR3 contains 15 residues. CDR1 and CDR2 (germline): SGHNT, YENEEA. The CDR3 DNA is TGTGCCAGCAGCTCCAACCCGGGGGAGAACACTGAAGCTTTCTTT. Its protein product is CASSSNPGENTEAFF.